The 28 T cell receptor beta chains below come from one sample, sequenced in a study of T and B cells in COVID-19 patients. TRB rearrangements were amplified by multiplex PCR with BIOMED2 TRB-A/B primers. TCRdb fed the multiplex PCR reads into MiXCR, producing one record per CDR3 protein. The data contain 1,200 or so distinct CDR3 sequences, about 29% of them singletons. From blood, about 220-500 ng of genomic DNA served as TRB template. Sample: blood. These receptors came from a human donor with active COVID-19.

The chain carries TRBV30 and TRBJ1-2, with 11 positions matching TRBD1. Trimming removed 0 bases from V and 6 bases from J; junction bases left unmatched: 6. Per germline, CDR1 GTSNPN and CDR2 SVGIG (reference sequence). This CDR3 comprises 15 residues. This CDR3 reads CAWSVRGTGGHGYTF. The CDR3 region has the DNA TGTGCCTGGAGTGTTAGGGGGACAGGGGGACATGGCTACACCTTC.

By sample fraction, this clonotype is large (0.1 to 1%). The chain joins TRBV27 to TRBJ2-2, with 8 bases identical to TRBD1. Unmatched junction bases numbered 3, after V lost 5 bases and J lost 7 bases. Germline V gene data show CDR1 as MNHEY and CDR2 as SMNVEV (reference sequence). This CDR3 comprises 13 residues. CDR3 loop: CASSHRGYGELFF. For the CDR3, the DNA is TGTGCCAGCAGTCACAGGGGGTACGGGGAGCTGTTTTTT.

The chain recombines TRBV4-2 with TRBJ2-7; TRBD2 agrees at 7 bases. This CDR3 comprises 15 residues. Trimming took 3 bases from V and 4 from J; bases not matched to a gene: 9. Germline V gene data show CDR1 as LGHNA and CDR2 as YNFKEQ. CDR3 loop: CASSQEVTSWYEQYF. As DNA, the CDR3 is TGTGCCAGCAGCCAGGAAGTGACTAGCTGGTACGAGCAGTACTTC.

The sample holds a few counts of this clonotype. The V gene is TRBV5-5, the J gene TRBJ2-3, with a possible D match to TRBD1 (6 bases). This CDR3 region has 16 residues. V was clipped by 2 bases and J by 1 base, with 14 bases between them. The germline V gene encodes CDR1 SGHKS and CDR2 YYEKEE (reference sequence). In DNA form, the CDR3 reads TGTGCCAGCAGCTTCGGGGTGGCAGGGGGCACAGATACGCAGTATTTT. Translating gives CASSFGVAGGTDTQYF.

This clonotype is medium-sized in the sample. The rearrangement joins TRBV10-3 to TRBJ1-2, with D possibly TRBD1 on 5 matching bases. Trimming removed 5 bases from V and 8 bases from J, with 12 bases in between. This CDR3 spans 12 amino acids. Per germline, CDR1 ENHRY and CDR2 SYGVKD. DNA of the CDR3: TGTGCCATCAGTACCGGGGCACGGGGCTACACCTTC. It yields the protein CAISTGARGYTF.

This clonotype counts as large. CDR3 DNA sequence: TGTGCCAGCAGACGACGGGGACAGGGAGGGCAAGGTGAGCAGTTCTTC. As protein: CASRRRGQGGQGEQFF. The chain uses TRBV6-6 and TRBJ2-1; TRBD1 agrees at 9 bases. CDR1 is MNHNY, CDR2 SVGAGI, per germline (reference sequence). The length of the CDR3 is 16 residues. The V gene end was trimmed by 6 bases and the J gene end by 9 bases; junction bases not matched to a gene: 15.

By sample share, this clonotype is hyperexpanded (1% or more). The CDR3, as DNA: TGTGCCAGCAGCTTCGGGGTGGCAGGGGGCATATATTCACCCCTCCACTTT. Its translation: CASSFGVAGGIYSPLHF. The V and J genes are TRBV5-5 and TRBJ1-6, with 8 bases identical to TRBD1. J gave up 8 bases and V 2 bases, and 12 bases lay outside the gene matches. Germline lookup yields CDR1 SGHKS and CDR2 YYEKEE (reference sequence). This CDR3 comprises 17 residues.

In this sample, this clonotype is medium-sized. The gene calls are TRBV15 and TRBJ2-1; 10 nucleotides match TRBD2. In germline, CDR1 is LNHNV, CDR2 YYDKDF (reference sequence). The V segment lost 3 bases and the J segment 10 bases; nucleotides outside the gene matches: 9. This CDR3 has 15 amino acids. The CDR3, as DNA: TGTGCCACCAGCAGTGGGGCTAGCGGGAGTGAAGAGCAGTTCTTC. It translates to CATSSGASGSEEQFF.

This clonotype is labeled as medium-sized. The genes are TRBV5-6 and TRBJ2-1; 15 bases line up with TRBD2. This CDR3 has 15 residues. Germline CDR1 reads SGHDT; CDR2 reads YYEEEE. Unmatched junction bases numbered 2, after V lost 3 bases and J lost 7 bases. CDR3 coding DNA: TGTGCCAGCAGCTCGGGACTAGCGGGGGGAAATGAGCAGTTCTTC. This sequence encodes CASSSGLAGGNEQFF.

Relative to its sample, this clonotype is medium-sized. V usage is TRBV7-9 and J usage is TRBJ2-2, with D unclear. V was cut by 1 base and J by 6 bases, with 3 bases left in between. Per germline, CDR1 SEHNR and CDR2 FQNEAQ (reference sequence). The CDR3 extends over 12 amino acids. In DNA form, the CDR3 reads TGTGCCAGCAGCTTAGATTCCGGGGAGCTGTTTTTT. Encoded protein: CASSLDSGELFF.

This clonotype is large in the sample. The chain joins TRBV5-5 to TRBJ2-1; 9 bases are shared with TRBD2. V lost 0 bases, J lost 8 bases, and 6 bases stayed unmatched. Germline lookup yields CDR1 SGHKS and CDR2 YYEKEE (reference sequence). The length of the CDR3 is 15 residues. The CDR3 DNA is TGTGCCAGCAGCTTGGGAGCGGGGGGTGGAGATGAGCAGTTCTTC. Its translation: CASSLGAGGGDEQFF. The full variable domain, its missing parts supplied by reference TRBV5-5 and TRBJ2-1, is DAGVTQSPTHLIKTRGQQVTLRCSPISGHKSVSWYQQVLGQGPQFIFQYYEKEERGRGNFPDRFSARQFPNYSSELNVNALLLGDSALYLCASSLGAGGGDEQFFGPGTRLTVL.

This clonotype has more than one count but fewer than ten. V and J are TRBV20-1 and TRBJ2-7; the match to TRBD1 covers 10 bases. This CDR3 has 14 residues. Germline-derived CDR1 and CDR2 are DFQATT and SNEGSKA (reference sequence). V was pared by 4 bases and J by 7 bases, with 10 bases of the junction left unmatched. In DNA form, the CDR3 reads TGCAGTGCTACGGGACAGGGGTACCTACGGGAGCAGTACTTC. Translated: CSATGQGYLREQYF.

In its sample, this clonotype ranks as medium-sized (0.01 to 0.1%). The DNA for the CDR3 is TGTGCCAGCACCTTCTGGCGGCTTAGACAGTCACCCGGGGAGCTGTTTTTT. It yields the protein CASTFWRLRQSPGELFF. J is TRBJ2-2 and V is TRBV6-2 or TRBV6-3; D is perhaps TRBD1 (5 bases). The CDR3 runs 17 residues. The germline V gene has CDR1 MNHEY and CDR2 SVGEGT. The V and J ends lost 7 bases and 6 bases respectively, with 24 bases between them.

In regard to this clonotype: No DNA is shown, since the ends of the CDR3 on it are uncertain; the CDR3 is the one TCRdb lists. The rearrangement links TRBV21-1 to TRBJ2-3; the table calls TRBD1, which could not be checked here. TRBV21-1 constitutes a pseudogene. The length of the CDR3 is 15 amino acids, counting both ends. The CDR3 here is CASSKVGRGTDTQYF.

The CDR3 reads CASRLGLAGAGRETQYF. The CDR3 nucleotides are TGTGCCAGCAGGCTGGGACTAGCGGGAGCGGGGAGAGAGACCCAGTACTTC. The chain recombines TRBV5-6 with TRBJ2-5, with 14 bases identical to TRBD2. CDR1 and CDR2 from the germline V gene are SGHDT and YYEEEE. V shed 5 bases, J shed 4 bases, and the junction held 10 bases outside the gene matches. This CDR3 is built from 17 residues.

In its sample, this clonotype ranks as medium-sized (0.01 to 0.1%). The chain couples TRBV15 to TRBJ1-5; TRBD1 matches at 8 bases. Unmatched junction bases numbered 6, after V lost 1 base and J lost 4 bases. The germline CDR1 and CDR2 sequences are LNHNV and YYDKDF (reference sequence). The CDR3 is 16 residues long. The CDR3 nucleotides read TGTGCCACCAGCAGAGGCGGCAGGGGGCGAAATCAGCCCCAGCATTTT. Translation gives CATSRGGRGRNQPQHF.

Sample share makes this clonotype large (0.1 to 1%). This chain connects TRBV29-1 to TRBJ2-3; D unclear. Germline loops: CDR1 SQVTM, CDR2 ANQGSEA. V lost 0 bases, J lost 4 bases, and 5 bases lay in between. The CDR3 loop spans 12 amino acids. The CDR3 nucleotides read TGCAGCGTTGAAGATGGGTCAGATACGCAGTATTTT. Translation: CSVEDGSDTQYF.

V gene TRBV6-5 combines with J gene TRBJ1-2; no definite D call. Germline V gene lookup returns CDR1 MNHEY and CDR2 SVGAGI. The V end was cut by 0 bases, the J end by 4 bases, with 12 bases between. The CDR3 loop spans 15 amino acids. CDR3 region: CASSYSVQLTYGYTF. The CDR3 DNA sequence: TGTGCCAGCAGTTACTCGGTACAGTTGACCTATGGCTACACCTTC.

The genes are TRBV28 and TRBJ1-2; 7 nucleotides agree with TRBD1. Germline values: CDR1 MDHEN, CDR2 SYDVKM. The V and J ends lost 3 bases and 5 bases, in that order; junction bases with no gene match: 12. There are 16 residues in the CDR3. The CDR3, as DNA: TGTGCCAGCAGTTTTCTACCCACAGGGGCTGGGTATGGCTACACCTTC. Amino acids: CASSFLPTGAGYGYTF.

In its sample, this clonotype ranks as medium-sized. The CDR3 nucleotides read TGTGCCAGCAATTCGGTCCGGACTAGCGGGAGTAATGAGCAGTTCTTC. Protein: CASNSVRTSGSNEQFF. The chain carries TRBV6-1 and TRBJ2-1; 13 bases line up with TRBD2. Looked up from germline, CDR1 is MNHNS and CDR2 is SASEGT. The CDR3 is made up of 16 amino acids. J gave up 7 bases and V 7 bases, and 10 bases lay outside the gene matches.

This clonotype is termed medium-sized (0.01 to 0.1%). The V gene is TRBV5-6, the J gene TRBJ1-2; maybe TRBD1 (6 bases). Germline CDR1 reads SGHDT; CDR2 reads YYEEEE. The CDR3 length is 13 residues. The germline V and J ends were trimmed by 2 bases and 7 bases, with 12 bases remaining between them. As DNA, the CDR3 is TGTGCCAGCAGCTTTGAACAGGGCCCTGGCTACACCTTC. This encodes CASSFEQGPGYTF. Full variable domain (remainder filled in from reference TRBV5-6 and TRBJ1-2): DAGVTQSPTHLIKTRGQQVTLRCSPKSGHDTVSWYQQALGQGPQFIFQYYEEEERQRGNFPDRFSGHQFPNYSSELNVNALLLGDSALYLCASSFEQGPGYTFGSGTRLTVV.

By share of the sample, this clonotype is medium-sized. The genes are TRBV5-6 and TRBJ1-2; D ambiguous. This CDR3 region has 14 residues. Germline assignment: CDR1 SGHDT and CDR2 YYEEEE. Trimming took 0 bases from V and 2 from J, leaving 8 bases between them. The CDR3 DNA reads TGTGCCAGCAGCTTGGGGACTCTAAACTATGGCTACACCTTC. Translated: CASSLGTLNYGYTF.

This clonotype is labeled medium-sized. CDR3 bases: TGTGCCAGCAGCGACAGGGGGCCAAGGGATACGCAGTATTTT. Residues: CASSDRGPRDTQYF. The chain combines TRBV6-2 or TRBV6-3 with TRBJ2-3; 10 positions agree with TRBD1. Per the germline V gene, CDR1 is MNHEY and CDR2 is SVGEGT. With V trimmed by 6 bases and J by 6 bases, 6 bases remained unmatched. The CDR3 covers 14 residues.

This clonotype has only a few counts. The chain has TRBV5-5 and TRBJ2-1; 7 nucleotides match TRBD1. Germline values: CDR1 SGHKS, CDR2 YYEKEE (reference sequence). V was clipped by 1 base and J by 2 bases; unmatched bases: 6. The CDR3 totals 16 residues. The chain's CDR3 is CASSLPAGGTYNEQFF. The CDR3 coding sequence is TGTGCCAGCAGCTTGCCGGCAGGGGGTACCTACAATGAGCAGTTCTTC.

V is TRBV11-3 and J is TRBJ2-1, with D possibly matching TRBD2 (5 bases). CDR3 size: 14 residues. V lost 5 bases to trimming and J lost 0 bases, with 8 bases between them. CDR1 and CDR2 (germline): SGHNT, YENEEA. The CDR3 here is CASSRGSSYNEQFF. The CDR3 nucleotides are TGTGCCAGCAGCCGGGGTAGCTCCTACAATGAGCAGTTCTTC. Full variable domain (rest looked up from reference TRBV11-3 and TRBJ2-1): EAGVVQSPRYKIIEKKQPVAFWCNPISGHNTLYWYLQNLGQGPELLIRYENEEAVDDSQLPKDRFSAERLKGVDSTLKIQPAELGDSAVYLCASSRGSSYNEQFFGPGTRLTVL.

By share, this clonotype counts as medium-sized (0.01 to 0.1%). J is TRBJ2-7 and V is TRBV11-2; D tentatively fits TRBD1 or TRBD2 (5 bases each). The CDR3 sequence is 15 residues long. Germline V CDR1 and CDR2: SGHAT, FQNNGV. V shed 5 bases and J shed 0 bases, with 14 bases lying between them. The CDR3 nucleotides read TGTGCCAGCAGCGTGACCCTGGGGACCTCCTACGAGCAGTACTTC. This codes for CASSVTLGTSYEQYF.

This clonotype is labeled medium-sized. This rearrangement joins TRBV7-2 to TRBJ2-6; 8 bases match TRBD1. The CDR3 length is 18 residues. CDR1 is SGHTA, CDR2 FQGNSA, per germline. V was pared by 0 bases and J by 0 bases, with 4 bases of the junction left unmatched. The CDR3 protein is CASSLAPGQVSGANVLTF. In DNA form, the CDR3 reads TGTGCCAGCAGCTTAGCTCCGGGACAGGTCTCTGGGGCCAACGTCCTGACTTTC.

The chain uses TRBV18 and TRBJ1-2, with TRBD1 matching over 10 bases. There are 15 residues in the CDR3. Germline assignment: CDR1 KGHSH and CDR2 LQKENI. Losses at the gene ends were 5 bases for V and 0 bases for J; bases not matched to a gene: 3. The CDR3 region is CASSEGQGTNYGYTF. Here the CDR3 DNA reads TGTGCCAGCTCAGAGGGACAGGGGACTAACTATGGCTACACCTTC.